Given below is one T cell receptor (beta chain) in context. Germline is not matched at one junction end, which may reflect a read error. Cohort assignment relied on participant-reported clinical history. Two negative PCRs, clearance, or symptom resolution had been documented for recovered Cohort 3 donors. The sample originates from a study of blood T cell repertoires in COVID-19. About the research overall: The United States, Italy and Spain supplied acute and convalescent COVID-19 samples.

Using immunoSEQ multiplex PCR, the repertoire was profiled, and TCRdb retains in-frame clones only, with some absent. The sample has about 160,000 clones; approximately 81% are singletons. Looked up from germline, CDR1 is LGHNA and CDR2 is YNFKEQ. This CDR3 is built from 13 residues. V is TRBV4-2 and J is TRBJ2-1; a weak D match, TRBD1 (5 bases). This receptor was taken from a woman in her forties or fifties who had recovered from COVID-19. Sequencing was performed on PBMCs or T cells enriched from blood (not recorded which). CDR3: CASSQDRWGPLLF. Written as DNA, the CDR3 is TGTGCCAGCAGCCAAGACCGGTGGGGCCCGTTACTCTTC.